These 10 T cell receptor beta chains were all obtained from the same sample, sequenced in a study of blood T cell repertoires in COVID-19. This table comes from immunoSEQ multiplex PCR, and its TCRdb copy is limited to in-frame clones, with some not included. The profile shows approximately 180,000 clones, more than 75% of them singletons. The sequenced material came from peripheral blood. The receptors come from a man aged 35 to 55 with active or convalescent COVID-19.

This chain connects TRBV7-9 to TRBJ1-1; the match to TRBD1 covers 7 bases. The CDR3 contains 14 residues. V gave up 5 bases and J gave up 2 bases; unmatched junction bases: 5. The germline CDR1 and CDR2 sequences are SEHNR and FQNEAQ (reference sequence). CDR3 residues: CASSATGSNTEAFF. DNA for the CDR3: TGTGCCAGCAGCGCGACAGGGTCCAACACTGAAGCTTTCTTT. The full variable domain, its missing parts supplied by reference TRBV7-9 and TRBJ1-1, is DTGVSQNPRHKITKRGQNVTFRCDPISEHNRLYWYRQTLGQGPEFLTYFQNEAQLEKSRLLSDRFSAERPKGSFSTLEIQRTEQGDSAMYLCASSATGSNTEAFFGQGTRLTVV.

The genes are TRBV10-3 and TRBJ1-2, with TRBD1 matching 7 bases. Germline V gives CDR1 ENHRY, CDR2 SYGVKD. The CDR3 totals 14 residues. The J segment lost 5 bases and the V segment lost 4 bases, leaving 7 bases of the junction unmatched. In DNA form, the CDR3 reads TGTGCCATCAGTGGGTCCGGGACAGAGTATGGCTACACCTTC. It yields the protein CAISGSGTEYGYTF.

The CDR3 sequence is CASSPTTGSKSNEQFF. In DNA form, the CDR3 reads TGTGCCAGCTCCCCGACGACAGGGAGTAAATCAAATGAGCAGTTCTTC. V is TRBV18 and J is TRBJ2-1; 7 nucleotides align to TRBD1. This CDR3 contains 16 residues. V was pared by 6 bases and J by 7 bases, with 15 bases of the junction left unmatched. From germline, CDR1 is KGHSH and CDR2 LQKENI.

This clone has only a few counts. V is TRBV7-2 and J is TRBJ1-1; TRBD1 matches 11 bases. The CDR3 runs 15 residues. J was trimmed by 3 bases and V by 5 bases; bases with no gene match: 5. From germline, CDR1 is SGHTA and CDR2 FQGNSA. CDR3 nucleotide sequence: TGTGCCAGCAGCGCCCGGGGACAGGGGGACACTGAAGCTTTCTTT. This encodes CASSARGQGDTEAFF.

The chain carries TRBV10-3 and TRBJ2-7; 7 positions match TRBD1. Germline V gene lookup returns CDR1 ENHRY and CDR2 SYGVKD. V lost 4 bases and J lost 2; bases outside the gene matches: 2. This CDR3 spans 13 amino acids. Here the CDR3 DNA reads TGTGCCATCAGTGGGACAGGTCCCTACGAGCAGTACTTC. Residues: CAISGTGPYEQYF.

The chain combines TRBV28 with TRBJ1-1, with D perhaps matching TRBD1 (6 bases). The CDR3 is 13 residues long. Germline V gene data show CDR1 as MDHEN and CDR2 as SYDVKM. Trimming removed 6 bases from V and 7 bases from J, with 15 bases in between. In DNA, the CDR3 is TGTGCCAGCAGAGGACGGGACACCCTTGAAGCTTTCTTT. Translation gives CASRGRDTLEAFF. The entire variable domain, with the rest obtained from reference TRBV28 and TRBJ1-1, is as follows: DVKVTQSSRYLVKRTGEKVFLECVQDMDHENMFWYRQDPGLGLRLIYFSYDVKMKEKGDIPEGYSVSREKKERFSLILESASTNQTSMYLCASRGRDTLEAFFGQGTRLTVV.

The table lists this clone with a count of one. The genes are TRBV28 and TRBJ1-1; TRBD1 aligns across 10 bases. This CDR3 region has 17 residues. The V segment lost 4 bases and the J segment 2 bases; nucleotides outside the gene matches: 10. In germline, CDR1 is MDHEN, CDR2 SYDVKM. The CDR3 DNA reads TGTGCCAGCAGTTATATAGGGACAGGGGTAGGAAACACTGAAGCTTTCTTT. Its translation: CASSYIGTGVGNTEAFF.

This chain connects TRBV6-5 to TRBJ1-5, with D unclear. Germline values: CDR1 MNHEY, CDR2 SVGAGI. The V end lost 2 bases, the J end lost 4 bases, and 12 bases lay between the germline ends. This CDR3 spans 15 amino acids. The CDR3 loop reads CASSYRGSGNQPQHF. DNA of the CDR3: TGTGCCAGCAGTTACCGGGGTTCGGGAAATCAGCCCCAGCATTTT.

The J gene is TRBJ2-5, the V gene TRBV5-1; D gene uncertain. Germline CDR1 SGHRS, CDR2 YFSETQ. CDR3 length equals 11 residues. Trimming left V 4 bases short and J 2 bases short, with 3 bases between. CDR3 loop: CASSIQETQYF. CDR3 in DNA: TGCGCCAGCAGCATACAAGAGACCCAGTACTTC.

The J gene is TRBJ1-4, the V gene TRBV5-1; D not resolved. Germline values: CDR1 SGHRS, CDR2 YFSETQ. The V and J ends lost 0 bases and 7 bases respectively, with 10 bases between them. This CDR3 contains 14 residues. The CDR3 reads CASSLVESGEKLFF. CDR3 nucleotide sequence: TGCGCCAGCAGCTTGGTAGAAAGCGGTGAAAAACTGTTTTTT.